The 22 T cell receptor beta chains below come from one sample, sequenced in a study of CD4 T cells in relation to SARS-CoV-2 and coronaviruses (dated by TCRdb to 2020 to 2023). Library preparation was by the immunoSEQ multiplex PCR assay. Held by TCRdb, this immuneACCESS table contains in-frame sequences only and omits some clones. Under half of the omission traces to an unresolved V gene where checked; the cause of the rest is unknown. The sample table records 35,000 to 40,000 clones; around 87% of these occur just once. Roughly 9% of the sample rests with the top ten. The sequencing sample was made of memory CD4+ T cells from PBMCs. The sample's cell subset or site label, decoded: memory (non-naive) CD4+ T cells. The receptor set was obtained from an adult with COVID-19.

CDR3 sequence: CASSQDTGGLETQYF. CDR3 nucleotide sequence: TGTGCCAGCAGCCAAGATACGGGGGGGTTGGAGACCCAGTACTTC. The chain has TRBV3-1 (or the pseudogene TRBV3-2) and TRBJ2-5; 8 bases are shared with TRBD2. CDR3 length: 15 amino acids. From germline, CDR1 is LGHDT and CDR2 YNNKEL (reference sequence). V dropped 0 bases and J dropped 5; count of bases not matched to a gene: 5.

The V gene is TRBV28, the J gene TRBJ2-1; 10 bases fit TRBD2. This CDR3 has 15 residues. Trimming cost V 5 bases and J 3 bases; bases outside gene matches: 4. Germline CDR1 is MDHEN and CDR2 is SYDVKM. The CDR3 DNA sequence: TGTGCCAGCAGTGTAGCGGGGGGCCTCTACAATGAGCAGTTCTTC. Its translation: CASSVAGGLYNEQFF.

Remarks on this clone: Relative to the germline gene, one junction end is altered; a read error may explain this. The chain has TRBV2 and TRBJ2-5; maybe TRBD2 (5 bases). CDR3 length: 16 amino acids. Germline loops: CDR1 SNHLY, CDR2 FYNNEI. The CDR3 region is CASSEARLAVQGTQYF. The CDR3 DNA reads as TGTGCCAGCAGTGAAGCGCGGCTAGCTGTCCAAGGGACCCAGTACTTC. The variable domain in full, completed from reference TRBV2 and TRBJ2-5, reads EPEVTQTPSHQVTQMGQEVILRCVPISNHLYFYWYRQILGQKVEFLVSFYNNEISEKSEIFDDQFSVERPDGSNFTLKIRSTKLEDSAMYFCASSEARLAVQGTQYFGPGTRLLVL.

The rearrangement uses TRBV3-1 (or the pseudogene TRBV3-2) and TRBJ1-6, with D perhaps TRBD1 (5 bases). Germline V lookup: CDR1 LGHDT, CDR2 YNNKEL (reference sequence). This CDR3 is 17 amino acids long. Between the trimmed V and J ends, which lost 2 bases and 0 bases, there was a span of 11 bases. This chain's CDR3 is CASSQRGRRSYNSPLHF. The CDR3 DNA reads as TGTGCCAGCAGCCAAAGGGGCAGGCGCTCCTATAATTCACCCCTCCACTTT.

The chain is built from TRBV9 and TRBJ2-2; D possibly uses TRBD1 or TRBD2 (5 bases each). The CDR3 consists of 15 residues. V was cut by 4 bases and J by 3 bases, with 13 bases left in between. Germline CDR1 and CDR2: SGDLS and YYNGEE. The CDR3 reads CASSPGTLYTGELFF. The CDR3 nucleotides are TGTGCCAGCAGCCCCGGGACCTTGTACACCGGGGAGCTGTTTTTT. The full variable domain, completed using reference TRBV9 and TRBJ2-2, is DSGVTQTPKHLITATGQRVTLRCSPRSGDLSVYWYQQSLDQGLQFLIQYYNGEERAKGNILERFSAQQFPDLHSELNLSSLELGDSALYFCASSPGTLYTGELFFGEGSRLTVL.

The table lists this clone with a count of one. The CDR3 region is CASSQDIRDLTTDTQYF. CDR3 bases: TGCGCCAGCAGCCAAGACATACGGGATCTAACCACAGATACGCAGTATTTT. The chain uses TRBV4-3 and TRBJ2-3; the D gene is possibly TRBD2 (5 bases). Trimming took 0 bases from V and 2 from J, leaving 15 bases between them. CDR3 length equals 17 residues. CDR1 and CDR2 (germline): LGHNA, YSLEER.

The chain joins TRBV1 to TRBJ2-3; the table's D gene call, TRBD2, was not cross checked with the DNA. TRBV1 is a pseudogene locus. The CDR3 loop spans 17 amino acids. In DNA form, the CDR3 reads TGCACCAGCAGCCAAGGGACTAGCGGGGGACCCACAGATACGCAGTATTTT. Translating gives CTSSQGTSGGPTDTQYF.

The gene calls are TRBV27 and TRBJ1-6; D gene unclear. This CDR3 region has 12 residues. V was clipped by 3 bases and J by 6 bases, with 3 bases between them. Germline V gene data show CDR1 as MNHEY and CDR2 as SMNVEV (reference sequence). The CDR3 spells CASSFFNSPLHF. CDR3 DNA: TGTGCCAGCAGTTTTTTTAATTCACCCCTCCACTTT.

The chain is built from TRBV5-4 and TRBJ2-7, with D possibly being TRBD1 (5 bases). The CDR3 sequence is 15 residues long. Germline-derived CDR1 and CDR2 are SGHNT and YYREEE (reference sequence). Deletions cut 0 bases from V and 2 bases from J, with 12 bases between. The CDR3 nucleotides are TGTGCCAGCAGCTTGGGCAGGGATAGTCCCTACGAGCAGTACTTC. Residues: CASSLGRDSPYEQYF.

V gene TRBV7-2 combines with J gene TRBJ2-1, with 10 positions matching TRBD2. V shed 5 bases and J 2 bases; nucleotides not matched to a gene: 3. CDR1 is SGHTA, CDR2 FQGNSA, per germline. The CDR3 extends over 15 amino acids. CDR3 region: CASSPGLATYNEQFF. In nucleotides, the CDR3 is TGTGCCAGCAGCCCGGGACTAGCGACCTACAATGAGCAGTTCTTC.

This chain joins TRBV6-5 and TRBJ2-4; TRBD1 aligns across 7 bases. This CDR3 contains 15 residues. Looked up from germline, CDR1 is MNHEY and CDR2 is SVGAGI. Germline trimming cut 2 bases from V and 6 bases from J; bases unmatched to any gene: 7. The CDR3 DNA sequence: TGTGCCAGCAGTTACCGAACAGGGGTCCGAAACATTCAGTACTTC. Protein: CASSYRTGVRNIQYF.

This chain links TRBV9 with TRBJ2-3; no firm D call. V was shortened by 0 bases and J by 5 bases, with 4 bases between the two germline ends. The CDR3 contains 12 residues. The germline V gene has CDR1 SGDLS and CDR2 YYNGEE. CDR3 protein: CASSVEGDTQYF. The CDR3 DNA is TGTGCCAGCAGCGTAGAGGGAGATACGCAGTATTTT.

The CDR3 nucleotides are TGTGCCAGCAGCGTAGGGCAGGCAAACTATGGCTACACCTTC. The encoded protein is CASSVGQANYGYTF. V and J are TRBV9 and TRBJ1-2; D remains ambiguous. This CDR3 is built from 14 residues. Deletions cut 0 bases from V and 2 bases from J, with 8 bases between. Germline V CDR1 and CDR2: SGDLS, YYNGEE.

V gene TRBV5-5 combines with J gene TRBJ1-1; no firm D call. This CDR3 contains 12 residues. V lost 1 base and J lost 11, with 12 bases in between. Per germline, CDR1 SGHKS and CDR2 YYEKEE (reference sequence). The CDR3 spells CASSLTSLGAFF. CDR3 bases: TGTGCCAGCAGCTTGACCTCACTCGGGGCTTTCTTT. The full variable domain, its missing parts supplied by reference TRBV5-5 and TRBJ1-1, is DAGVTQSPTHLIKTRGQQVTLRCSPISGHKSVSWYQQVLGQGPQFIFQYYEKEERGRGNFPDRFSARQFPNYSSELNVNALLLGDSALYLCASSLTSLGAFFGQGTRLTVV.

The V gene is TRBV5-1, the J gene TRBJ1-2; 11 nucleotides line up with TRBD1. The germline CDR1 and CDR2 sequences are SGHRS and YFSETQ. Trimming at V came to 4 bases and at J to 5 bases, leaving 10 bases not matched to a gene. This CDR3 has 16 residues. The CDR3 reads CASSLDPGQGGYGYTF. The CDR3 bases are TGCGCCAGCAGCCTTGATCCGGGACAGGGGGGGTATGGCTACACCTTC.

This chain uses TRBV28 with TRBJ1-1; no reliable D call. This CDR3 region has 12 residues. Trimming removed 6 bases from V and 5 bases from J, with 10 bases in between. CDR1 MDHEN and CDR2 SYDVKM come from the germline V gene. CDR3: CASRVPGTEAFF. CDR3 bases: TGTGCCAGCAGGGTCCCCGGGACTGAAGCTTTCTTT.

The gene calls are TRBV5-1 and TRBJ2-3; 12 bases fit TRBD2. Germline CDR1 SGHRS, CDR2 YFSETQ. V lost 0 bases and J lost 3; bases outside the gene matches: 2. This CDR3 is 16 amino acids long. The CDR3: CASSLGGLAGTDTQYF. CDR3 DNA: TGCGCCAGCAGCTTGGGTGGACTAGCGGGGACAGATACGCAGTATTTT.

The CDR3 DNA reads TGTGCCGGAAAAACAGGGGTCAACACTGAAGCTTTCTTT. Translating gives CAGKTGVNTEAFF. The chain carries TRBV5-4 and TRBJ1-1, with 7 bases fitting TRBD1. CDR1 is SGHNT, CDR2 YYREEE, per germline (reference sequence). This CDR3 has 13 residues. J was trimmed by 2 bases and V by 10 bases; bases with no gene match: 8. Combining the CDR3 with reference TRBV5-4 and TRBJ1-1 gives the whole variable domain ETGVTQSPTHLIKTRGQQVTLRCSSQSGHNTVSWYQQALGQGPQFIFQYYREEENGRGNFPPRFSGLQFPNYSSELNVNALELDDSALYLCAGKTGVNTEAFFGQGTRLTVV.

This chain uses TRBV5-5 with TRBJ1-5; 9 bases line up with TRBD1. The CDR3 has 17 amino acids. Germline CDR1 reads SGHKS; CDR2 reads YYEKEE (reference sequence). V gave up 3 bases and J gave up 1 base; unmatched junction bases: 8. This chain's CDR3 is CASSSGQGIASNQPQHF. The CDR3 nucleotides read TGTGCCAGCAGCTCGGGACAGGGAATTGCGAGCAATCAGCCCCAGCATTTT. The whole variable domain, remainder taken from reference TRBV5-5 and TRBJ1-5, is DAGVTQSPTHLIKTRGQQVTLRCSPISGHKSVSWYQQVLGQGPQFIFQYYEKEERGRGNFPDRFSARQFPNYSSELNVNALLLGDSALYLCASSSGQGIASNQPQHFGDGTRLSIL.

The chain carries TRBV5-1 and TRBJ2-7, with 7 bases that match TRBD2. Germline V lookup: CDR1 SGHRS, CDR2 YFSETQ. With 1 base clipped from V and 0 bases from J, the junction kept 4 bases outside the gene matches. This CDR3 comprises 15 residues. The chain's CDR3 is CASSLSGTSSYEQYF. The CDR3 DNA reads TGCGCCAGCAGCTTGAGCGGGACCAGCTCCTACGAGCAGTACTTC.

The chain joins TRBV14 to TRBJ2-5, with 7 positions matching TRBD1. V trimming: 4 bases; J trimming: 5 bases; junction bases outside the gene matches: 13. Germline V gene sequence: CDR1 SGHDN, CDR2 FVKESK. The CDR3 extends over 16 amino acids. CDR3 nucleotides: TGTGCCAGCAGCCGGCAGAGGACAGGTTCTGTGGAGACCCAGTACTTC. This encodes CASSRQRTGSVETQYF.

A single count supports this clone. The V gene is TRBV30, the J gene TRBJ1-1; 7 bases are shared with TRBD1. The CDR3 totals 14 residues. In germline, CDR1 is GTSNPN, CDR2 SVGIG (reference sequence). V dropped 2 bases and J dropped 4; count of bases not matched to a gene: 7. DNA for the CDR3: TGTGCCTGGAGTCTCGAACAGGGGATCACTGAAGCTTTCTTT. This gives the protein CAWSLEQGITEAFF.